This entry lists 30 T cell receptor beta chains sequenced from one sample in a study of CD8 T cells in ankylosing spondylitis. MiXCR, run by TCRdb on the 5' RACE reads, gives a single entry per CDR3 protein. The sample includes approximately 290,000 distinct CDR3 sequences, under 25% of them seen just once. Sequencing input: blood, either unsorted or a sorted T cell fraction (not recorded which). The receptors were sampled from a female donor with ankylosing spondylitis or in good health (not recorded which).

V is TRBV10-3 and J is TRBJ1-1; the D is unclear. Germline loops: CDR1 ENHRY, CDR2 SYGVKD. This CDR3 has 12 amino acids. Trimming cost V 4 bases and J 0 bases, with 3 bases left between them. CDR3 region: CAISGMNTEAFF. CDR3 sequence (DNA): TGTGCCATCAGTGGTATGAACACTGAAGCTTTCTTT.

This clonotype was observed a handful of times. This chain joins TRBV7-2 and TRBJ1-2; D gene ambiguous. Trimming removed 3 bases from V and 0 bases from J, with 5 bases in between. The CDR3 totals 13 residues. Per germline, CDR1 SGHTA and CDR2 FQGNSA. The CDR3 spells CASSFNPNYGYTF. CDR3 sequence (DNA): TGTGCCAGCAGCTTCAATCCTAACTATGGCTACACCTTC.

The chain combines TRBV6-1 with TRBJ1-5; 8 nucleotides agree with TRBD1. Per germline, CDR1 MNHNS and CDR2 SASEGT. Trimming at V came to 9 bases and at J to 6 bases, leaving 10 bases not matched to a gene. The CDR3 contains 14 residues. CDR3 sequence reads: CARSQDRAPQPQHF. The CDR3 region has the DNA TGTGCCAGAAGTCAGGACAGGGCACCTCAGCCCCAGCATTTT.

This clonotype has just a few counts. The genes are TRBV7-2 and TRBJ2-1; no reliable D call. Germline CDR1 reads SGHTA; CDR2 reads FQGNSA. With 0 bases removed from V and 10 bases from J, the gap between germline ends came to 16 bases. The CDR3 sequence is 15 residues long. CDR3 in amino acids: CASSLAQGSKREQFF. The CDR3 region has the DNA TGTGCCAGCAGCTTAGCGCAAGGGTCGAAACGCGAGCAGTTCTTC.

This sequence joins TRBV25-1 and TRBJ2-1; 7 nucleotides match TRBD2. Germline loops: CDR1 MGHDK, CDR2 SYGVNS. V gave up 4 bases and J gave up 2 bases; unmatched junction bases: 5. The length of the CDR3 is 15 residues. The CDR3 here is CASSAAGTTYNEQFF. The CDR3, as DNA: TGTGCCAGCAGTGCAGCCGGGACTACCTACAATGAGCAGTTCTTC.

This clonotype showed up just a few times. The J gene is TRBJ2-1, the V gene TRBV9, with 8 nucleotides matching TRBD2. J was trimmed by 9 bases and V by 0 bases; bases with no gene match: 8. Germline CDR1 and CDR2: SGDLS and YYNGEE. The CDR3 is 15 amino acids. The CDR3 spells CASSVVSGSLGEQFF. The CDR3 DNA follows: TGTGCCAGCAGCGTAGTAAGCGGGAGTCTCGGTGAGCAGTTCTTC.

This clonotype was detected a few times. The V call is TRBV29-1, the J call TRBJ2-7; TRBD2 is a possible D gene (5 bases). V was clipped by 4 bases and J by 3 bases, with 10 bases between them. Germline CDR1 reads SQVTM; CDR2 reads ANQGSEA. The CDR3 length is 12 residues. The DNA of the CDR3 is TGCAGCGTTGTTGACTACAACTACGAGCAGTACTTC. It specifies CSVVDYNYEQYF.

This clonotype was detected a few times. The rearrangement joins TRBV7-2 to TRBJ2-7, with no clear D. V was cut by 2 bases and J by 4 bases, with 15 bases left in between. CDR3 size: 15 residues. Germline CDR1 and CDR2: SGHTA and FQGNSA. The chain's CDR3 is CASSLRTPGYYEQYF. In DNA form, the CDR3 reads TGTGCCAGCAGCTTACGGACGCCCGGGTATTACGAGCAGTACTTC.

The J gene is TRBJ1-5, the V gene TRBV20-1, with 8 bases identical to TRBD1. Germline lookup yields CDR1 DFQATT and CDR2 SNEGSKA (reference sequence). CDR3 length: 13 amino acids. The V segment lost 7 bases and the J segment 3 bases; nucleotides outside the gene matches: 5. The CDR3 loop reads CSVQGATNQPQHF. The CDR3, as DNA: TGCAGTGTCCAGGGGGCTACCAATCAGCCCCAGCATTTT.

This chain joins TRBV30 and TRBJ2-7, with D unresolved. This CDR3 is 12 amino acids long. Germline V gene lookup returns CDR1 GTSNPN and CDR2 SVGIG (reference sequence). The V end was cut by 2 bases, the J end by 7 bases, with 12 bases between. Here the CDR3 DNA reads TGTGCCTGGAGTCCCCGGCTGGGGGAGCAGTACTTC. Its protein product is CAWSPRLGEQYF.

This CDR3 is CSAPTGQGLRNQPQHF. DNA for the CDR3: TGCAGTGCTCCCACGGGACAGGGACTTCGCAATCAGCCCCAGCATTTT. The V gene is TRBV20-1, the J gene TRBJ1-5; 9 bases match TRBD1. J gave up 2 bases and V 5 bases, and 10 bases lay outside the gene matches. The CDR3 extends over 16 amino acids. Per the germline V gene, CDR1 is DFQATT and CDR2 is SNEGSKA (reference sequence).

The chain carries TRBV6-5 and TRBJ2-1; TRBD2 matches at 16 bases. The V and J ends lost 4 bases and 0 bases, in that order; junction bases with no gene match: 3. The CDR3 loop spans 18 amino acids. Germline lookup yields CDR1 MNHEY and CDR2 SVGAGI. The CDR3 reads CASSSGLAGGSSYNEQFF. The CDR3 bases are TGTGCCAGCAGTTCGGGACTAGCGGGAGGGAGCTCCTACAATGAGCAGTTCTTC.

V is TRBV5-1 and J is TRBJ2-2; 8 bases line up with TRBD1. The CDR3 contains 14 residues. CDR1 and CDR2 (germline): SGHRS, YFSETQ. J was trimmed by 1 base and V by 6 bases; bases with no gene match: 2. In DNA, the CDR3 is TGCGCCAGCACCGGGACAGGGAACACCGGGGAGCTGTTTTTT. It yields the protein CASTGTGNTGELFF.

The chain has TRBV3-1 and TRBJ2-1, with D maybe TRBD2 (6 bases). This CDR3 region has 15 residues. Per germline, CDR1 LGHDT and CDR2 YNNKEL (reference sequence). Between the trimmed V and J ends, which lost 0 bases and 5 bases, there was a span of 11 bases. In DNA form, the CDR3 reads TGTGCCAGCAGCCAAGATCCGGGAGTAAACAATGAGCAGTTCTTC. It codes for CASSQDPGVNNEQFF.

The chain recombines TRBV7-2 with TRBJ2-5, with D unclear. V was clipped by 2 bases and J by 4 bases, with 11 bases between them. Germline V gene data show CDR1 as SGHTA and CDR2 as FQGNSA. This CDR3 has 14 residues. The CDR3 DNA follows: TGTGCCAGCAGCTTATCGCTCGGAGCAGAGACCCAGTACTTC. Protein: CASSLSLGAETQYF.

This clonotype came up many times. The chain carries TRBV7-2 and TRBJ1-4; D perhaps matches TRBD1 (5 bases). CDR1 SGHTA and CDR2 FQGNSA come from the germline V gene. This CDR3 region has 12 residues. Trimming cost V 3 bases and J 13 bases, with 12 bases left between them. This chain's CDR3 is CASSFPQRGLFF. The CDR3, as DNA: TGTGCCAGCAGCTTCCCTCAAAGGGGACTGTTTTTT.

Ten or more counts support this clonotype. The chain carries TRBV20-1 and TRBJ1-4; D gene uncertain. V was trimmed by 1 base and J by 7 bases, leaving 10 bases between them. CDR1 DFQATT and CDR2 SNEGSKA come from the germline V gene (reference sequence). There are 13 residues in the CDR3. The CDR3, as DNA: TGCAGTGCTAGAGCGCAGGAGATTGAAAAACTGTTTTTT. It yields the protein CSARAQEIEKLFF.

In its sample, this clonotype was seen once. The chain is built from TRBV15 and TRBJ2-3; D uncertain. V shed 1 base and J shed 2 bases, with 7 bases lying between them. CDR3 length: 14 amino acids. Germline V gene sequence: CDR1 LNHNV, CDR2 YYDKDF (reference sequence). The CDR3 DNA reads as TGTGCCACCAGCAGAGGGGTCTCCACAGATACGCAGTATTTT. It is translated as CATSRGVSTDTQYF.

This clonotype has a handful of counts. The rearrangement uses TRBV29-1 and TRBJ1-5, with 8 nucleotides matching TRBD1. Germline V lookup: CDR1 SQVTM, CDR2 ANQGSEA. The junction had 5 bases not matched to a gene; V was cut back by 4 bases and J by 0 bases. CDR3 size: 15 residues. As DNA, the CDR3 is TGCAGCGTTGCGACGACAGGGGATAGCAATCAGCCCCAGCATTTT. Protein product: CSVATTGDSNQPQHF.

The V and J genes are TRBV12-3 or TRBV12-4 and TRBJ1-4; unclear D gene. Trimming shortened V by 6 bases and J by 14 bases, and 16 bases separated the two germline ends. The CDR3 runs 12 residues. The CDR3 sequence: CASSIDRFTLFF. CDR3 coding DNA: TGTGCCAGCAGCATTGACCGCTTTACGCTGTTTTTT.

Within the sample, this clonotype is medium-sized. The CDR3 nucleotides read TGCAGCACCAAAACTAGCGGCCTTTACAATGAGCAGTTCTTC. Its translation is CSTKTSGLYNEQFF. This rearrangement joins TRBV29-1 to TRBJ2-1; 8 bases match TRBD2. The CDR3 is 14 residues long. Germline-derived CDR1 and CDR2 are SQVTM and ANQGSEA. After removal of 8 bases from V and 4 bases from J, the junction contained 10 bases not matched to a gene.

This clonotype came up many times. V gene TRBV12-3 or TRBV12-4 combines with J gene TRBJ2-7; 12 positions match TRBD2. Unmatched junction bases numbered 3, after V lost 5 bases and J lost 4 bases. This CDR3 is 14 amino acids long. The CDR3 protein is CASSPLAGGYEQYF. CDR3 sequence (DNA): TGTGCCAGCAGTCCCCTAGCGGGAGGGTACGAGCAGTACTTC.

This sequence joins TRBV5-6 and TRBJ2-1; D unresolved. This CDR3 region has 13 residues. Trimming removed 2 bases at V and 7 bases at J, with 10 bases between. Germline CDR1 and CDR2: SGHDT and YYEEEE. In DNA, the CDR3 is TGTGCCAGCAGCTTTTTAAACCGAAATGAGCAGTTCTTC. It is translated as CASSFLNRNEQFF.

This clonotype was picked up a small number of times. This chain links TRBV7-2 with TRBJ2-7; possibly TRBD2 for D (5 bases). V was trimmed by 1 base and J by 7 bases, leaving 11 bases between them. Germline assignment: CDR1 SGHTA and CDR2 FQGNSA. This CDR3 is built from 13 residues. The CDR3 DNA follows: TGTGCCAGCAGCTTAGGGCAGCCGGGGGAGCAGTACTTC. Encoded protein: CASSLGQPGEQYF.

A few counts support this clonotype. The CDR3: CSAGSEQYF. CDR3 in DNA: TGCAGTGCTGGCTCCGAGCAGTACTTC. The J gene is TRBJ2-7, the V gene TRBV20-1; D is uncertain. Trimming shortened V by 5 bases and J by 6 bases, and 5 bases separated the two germline ends. CDR3 length: 9 residues. Germline V gene sequence: CDR1 DFQATT, CDR2 SNEGSKA (reference sequence).

CDR3 nucleotide sequence: TGTGCCAGCAGCCAAGGGACTAGCGGGCCCGGGGAGCTGTTTTTT. Amino acid sequence: CASSQGTSGPGELFF. The chain employs TRBV5-6 and TRBJ2-2; the match to TRBD2 covers 12 bases. CDR1 is SGHDT and CDR2 is YYEEEE in the germline V gene. Trimming cost V 4 bases and J 6 bases; bases outside gene matches: 4. CDR3 length: 15 amino acids. Supplemented by reference TRBV5-6 and TRBJ2-2, the full variable domain reads DAGVTQSPTHLIKTRGQQVTLRCSPKSGHDTVSWYQQALGQGPQFIFQYYEEEERQRGNFPDRFSGHQFPNYSSELNVNALLLGDSALYLCASSQGTSGPGELFFGEGSRLTVL.

The gene calls are TRBV15 and TRBJ1-2; a possible D gene is TRBD1 (5 bases). The CDR3 runs 11 residues. Germline V gene lookup returns CDR1 LNHNV and CDR2 YYDKDF (reference sequence). V was cut by 5 bases and J by 4 bases, with 5 bases left in between. The CDR3 here is CATSGGYGYTF. The CDR3 nucleotides are TGTGCCACCAGCGGGGGCTATGGCTACACCTTC.

The rearrangement joins TRBV6-1 to TRBJ2-4, with 9 bases aligning to TRBD2. The germline gives CDR1 MNHNS, CDR2 SASEGT. The CDR3 extends over 16 amino acids. V was pared by 8 bases and J by 6 bases, with 14 bases of the junction left unmatched. The CDR3 DNA reads as TGTGCCAGCGCCCCTGAGGGCGGGAGGGCCCGAAACATTCAGTACTTC. This sequence encodes CASAPEGGRARNIQYF.

This clonotype was seen only a few times. The rearrangement joins TRBV5-1 to TRBJ2-4; D possibly matches TRBD1 or TRBD2 (5 bases each). Germline assignment: CDR1 SGHRS and CDR2 YFSETQ. The CDR3 is made up of 17 amino acids. V was trimmed by 4 bases and J by 1 base, leaving 18 bases between them. The chain's CDR3 is CASSPEAGSAAKNIQYF. In nucleotides, the CDR3 is TGCGCCAGCAGCCCGGAGGCAGGGTCTGCGGCCAAAAACATTCAGTACTTC.

V and J are TRBV20-1 and TRBJ2-5; possible D gene TRBD2, 5 bases. The CDR3 runs to 13 residues. Trimming stripped 4 bases from V and 0 bases from J, with 9 bases between. Germline CDR1 and CDR2: DFQATT and SNEGSKA (reference sequence). DNA of the CDR3: TGCAGTGCTACCTCGGGGAACCAAGAGACCCAGTACTTC. It encodes CSATSGNQETQYF.